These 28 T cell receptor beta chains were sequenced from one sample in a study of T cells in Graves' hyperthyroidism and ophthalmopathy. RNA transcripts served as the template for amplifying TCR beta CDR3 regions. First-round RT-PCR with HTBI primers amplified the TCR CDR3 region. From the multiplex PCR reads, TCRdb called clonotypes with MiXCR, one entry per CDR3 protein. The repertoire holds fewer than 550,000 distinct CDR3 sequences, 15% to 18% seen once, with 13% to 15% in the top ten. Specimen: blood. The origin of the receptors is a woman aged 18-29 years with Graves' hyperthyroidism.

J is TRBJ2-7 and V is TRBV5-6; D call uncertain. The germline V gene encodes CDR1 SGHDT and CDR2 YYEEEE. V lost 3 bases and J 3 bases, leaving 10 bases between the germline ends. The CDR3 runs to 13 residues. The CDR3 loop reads CASSSRNGYEQYF. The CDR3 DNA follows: TGTGCCAGCAGCTCCCGGAACGGCTACGAGCAGTACTTC. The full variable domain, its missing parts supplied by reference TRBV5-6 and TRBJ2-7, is DAGVTQSPTHLIKTRGQQVTLRCSPKSGHDTVSWYQQALGQGPQFIFQYYEEEERQRGNFPDRFSGHQFPNYSSELNVNALLLGDSALYLCASSSRNGYEQYFGPGTRLTVT.

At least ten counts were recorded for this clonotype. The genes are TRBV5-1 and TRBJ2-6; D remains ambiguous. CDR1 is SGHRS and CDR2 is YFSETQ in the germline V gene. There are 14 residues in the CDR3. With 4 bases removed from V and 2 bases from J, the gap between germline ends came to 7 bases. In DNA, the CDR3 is TGCGCCAGCAGCGAAGTAACTGGGGCCAACGTCCTGACTTTC. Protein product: CASSEVTGANVLTF. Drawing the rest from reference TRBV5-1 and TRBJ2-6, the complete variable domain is KAGVTQTPRYLIKTRGQQVTLSCSPISGHRSVSWYQQTPGQGLQFLFEYFSETQRNKGNFPGRFSGRQFSNSRSEMNVSTLELGDSALYLCASSEVTGANVLTFGAGSRLTVL.

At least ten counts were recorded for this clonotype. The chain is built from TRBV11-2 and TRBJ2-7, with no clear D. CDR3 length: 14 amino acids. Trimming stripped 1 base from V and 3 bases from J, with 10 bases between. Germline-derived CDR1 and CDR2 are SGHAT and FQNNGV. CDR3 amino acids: CASSLGPRIYEQYF. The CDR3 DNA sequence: TGTGCCAGCAGCTTAGGACCGAGAATCTACGAGCAGTACTTC. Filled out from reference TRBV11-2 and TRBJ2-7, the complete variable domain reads EAGVAQSPRYKIIEKRQSVAFWCNPISGHATLYWYQQILGQGPKLLIQFQNNGVVDDSQLPKDRFSAERLKGVDSTLKIQPAKLEDSAVYLCASSLGPRIYEQYFGPGTRLTVT.

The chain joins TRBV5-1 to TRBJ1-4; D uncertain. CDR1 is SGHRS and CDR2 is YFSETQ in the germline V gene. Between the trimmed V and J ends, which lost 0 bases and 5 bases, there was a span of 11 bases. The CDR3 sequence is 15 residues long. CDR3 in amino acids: CASSLALKRNEKLFF. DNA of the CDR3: TGCGCCAGCAGCTTGGCATTGAAGAGGAATGAAAAACTGTTTTTT.

The CDR3 DNA reads TGTGCCAGCAGTTACTCGAGTGAAGGGGCCAATGAGCAGTTCTTC. It codes for CASSYSSEGANEQFF. The chain employs TRBV6-2 or TRBV6-3 and TRBJ2-1, with D tentatively TRBD1 (5 bases). The CDR3 sequence is 15 residues long. V was pared by 0 bases and J by 6 bases, with 12 bases between. CDR1 is MNHEY, CDR2 SVGEGT, per germline.

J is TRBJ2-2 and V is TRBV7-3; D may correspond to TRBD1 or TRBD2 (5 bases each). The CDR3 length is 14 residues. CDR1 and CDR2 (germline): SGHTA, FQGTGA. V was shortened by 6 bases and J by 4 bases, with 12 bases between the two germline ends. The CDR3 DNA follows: TGTGCCAGCAGTAAACAGGAGGTCACCGGGGAGCTGTTTTTT. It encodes CASSKQEVTGELFF.

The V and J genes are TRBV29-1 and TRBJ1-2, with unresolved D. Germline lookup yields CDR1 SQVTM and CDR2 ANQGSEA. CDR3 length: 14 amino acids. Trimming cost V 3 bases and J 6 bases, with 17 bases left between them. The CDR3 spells CSVDNLSKTNGYTF. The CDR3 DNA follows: TGCAGCGTTGATAATCTGTCCAAGACCAATGGCTACACCTTC.

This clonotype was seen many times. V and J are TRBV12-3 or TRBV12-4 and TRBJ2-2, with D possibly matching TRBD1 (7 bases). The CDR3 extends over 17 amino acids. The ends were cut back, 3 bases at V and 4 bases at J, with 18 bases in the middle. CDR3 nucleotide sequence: TGTGCCAGCAGTTTCCCCAGGGGGGCAGATGCCACCGGGGAGCTGTTTTTT. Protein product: CASSFPRGADATGELFF.

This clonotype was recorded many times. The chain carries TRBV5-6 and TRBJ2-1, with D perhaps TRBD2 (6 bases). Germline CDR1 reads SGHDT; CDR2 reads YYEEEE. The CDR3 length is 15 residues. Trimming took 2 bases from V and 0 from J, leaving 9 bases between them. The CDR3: CASSLGGVSYNEQFF. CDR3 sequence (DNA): TGTGCCAGCAGCTTAGGCGGGGTCTCCTACAATGAGCAGTTCTTC.

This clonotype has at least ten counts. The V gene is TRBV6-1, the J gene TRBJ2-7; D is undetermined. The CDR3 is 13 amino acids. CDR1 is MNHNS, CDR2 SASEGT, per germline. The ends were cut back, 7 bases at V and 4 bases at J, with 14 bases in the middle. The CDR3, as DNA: TGTGCCAGCACACCAACAATCCGGTACGAGCAGTACTTC. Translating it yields CASTPTIRYEQYF.

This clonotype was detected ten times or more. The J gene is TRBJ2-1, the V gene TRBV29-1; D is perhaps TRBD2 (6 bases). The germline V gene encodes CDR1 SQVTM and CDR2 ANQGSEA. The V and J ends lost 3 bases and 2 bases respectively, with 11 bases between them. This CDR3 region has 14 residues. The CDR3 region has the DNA TGCAGCGTTGAGGGGCAGCGGGCCTACAATGAGCAGTTCTTC. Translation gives CSVEGQRAYNEQFF.

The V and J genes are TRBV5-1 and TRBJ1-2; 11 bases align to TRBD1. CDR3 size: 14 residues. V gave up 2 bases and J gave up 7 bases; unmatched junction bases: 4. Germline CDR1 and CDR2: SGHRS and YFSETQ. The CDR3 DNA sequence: TGCGCCAGCAGCTTTGGGACAGGGGGTAGTGGCTACACCTTC. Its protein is CASSFGTGGSGYTF.

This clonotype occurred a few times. CDR3 sequence reads: CSARIKGRGPSPLHF. CDR3 DNA: TGCAGTGCTAGAATCAAGGGGAGGGGCCCTTCACCCCTCCACTTT. This rearrangement joins TRBV20-1 to TRBJ1-6, with D possibly matching TRBD1 (5 bases). Germline V gene sequence: CDR1 DFQATT, CDR2 SNEGSKA (reference sequence). Trimming left V 2 bases short and J 9 bases short, with 17 bases between. The CDR3 spans 15 residues.

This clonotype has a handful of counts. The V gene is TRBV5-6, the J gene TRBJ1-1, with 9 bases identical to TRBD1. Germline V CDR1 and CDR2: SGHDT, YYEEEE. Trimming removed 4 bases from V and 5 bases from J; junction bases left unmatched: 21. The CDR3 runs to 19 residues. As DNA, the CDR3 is TGTGCCAGCAGCCAACTTCTACCGGGACAGGGCTCCTGGGGGACTGAAGCTTTCTTT. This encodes CASSQLLPGQGSWGTEAFF.

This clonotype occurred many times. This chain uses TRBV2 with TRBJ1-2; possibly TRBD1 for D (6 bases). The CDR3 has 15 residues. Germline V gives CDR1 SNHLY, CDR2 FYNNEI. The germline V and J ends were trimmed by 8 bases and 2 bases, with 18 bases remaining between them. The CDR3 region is CASYGGGLGNYGYTF. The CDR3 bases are TGTGCCAGCTATGGTGGGGGGCTAGGAAACTATGGCTACACCTTC.

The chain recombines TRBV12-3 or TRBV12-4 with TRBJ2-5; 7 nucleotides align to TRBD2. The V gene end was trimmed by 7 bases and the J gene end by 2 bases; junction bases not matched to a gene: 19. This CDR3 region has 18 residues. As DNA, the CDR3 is TGTGCCAGCACCATGGGACTACCGGAACGAAAAAGACAAGAGACCCAGTACTTC. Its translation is CASTMGLPERKRQETQYF.

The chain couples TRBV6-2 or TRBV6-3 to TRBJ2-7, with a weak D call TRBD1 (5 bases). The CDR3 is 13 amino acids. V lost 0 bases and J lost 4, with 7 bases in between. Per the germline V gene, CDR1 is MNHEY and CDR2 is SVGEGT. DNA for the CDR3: TGTGCCAGCAGTTACTCAGACAGATACGAGCAGTACTTC. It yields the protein CASSYSDRYEQYF.

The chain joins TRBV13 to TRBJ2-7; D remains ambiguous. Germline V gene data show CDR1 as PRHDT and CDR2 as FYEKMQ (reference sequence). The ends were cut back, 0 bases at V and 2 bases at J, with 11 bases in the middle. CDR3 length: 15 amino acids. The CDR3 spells CASSLGRGGPYEQYF. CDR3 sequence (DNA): TGTGCCAGCAGCTTAGGTCGTGGTGGGCCCTACGAGCAGTACTTC.

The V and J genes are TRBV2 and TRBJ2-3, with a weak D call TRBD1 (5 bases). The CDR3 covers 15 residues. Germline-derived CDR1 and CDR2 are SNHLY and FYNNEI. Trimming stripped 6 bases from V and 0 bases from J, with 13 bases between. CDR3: CASSMDTSSTDTQYF. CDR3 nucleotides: TGTGCCAGCAGCATGGACACCTCTAGCACAGATACGCAGTATTTT.

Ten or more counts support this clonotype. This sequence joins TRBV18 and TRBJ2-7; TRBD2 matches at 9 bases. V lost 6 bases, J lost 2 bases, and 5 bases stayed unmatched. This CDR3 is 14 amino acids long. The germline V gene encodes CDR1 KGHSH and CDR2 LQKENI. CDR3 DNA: TGTGCCAGCTCCCCCGGACTAGCGACCTACGAGCAGTACTTC. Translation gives CASSPGLATYEQYF.

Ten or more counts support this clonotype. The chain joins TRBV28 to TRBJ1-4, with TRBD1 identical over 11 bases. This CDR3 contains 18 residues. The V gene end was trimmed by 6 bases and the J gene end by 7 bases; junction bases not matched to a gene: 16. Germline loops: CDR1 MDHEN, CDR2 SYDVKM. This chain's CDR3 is CASSFLRDRGFGGEKLFF. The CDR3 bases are TGTGCCAGCAGCTTCCTCCGGGACAGGGGGTTCGGAGGTGAAAAACTGTTTTTT. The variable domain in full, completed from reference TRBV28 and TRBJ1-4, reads DVKVTQSSRYLVKRTGEKVFLECVQDMDHENMFWYRQDPGLGLRLIYFSYDVKMKEKGDIPEGYSVSREKKERFSLILESASTNQTSMYLCASSFLRDRGFGGEKLFFGSGTQLSVL.

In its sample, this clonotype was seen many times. The CDR3 loop reads CASSPRGRAGNEQFF. CDR3 nucleotides: TGTGCCAGCTCGCCTCGGGGGAGGGCAGGCAATGAGCAGTTCTTC. The V gene is TRBV2, the J gene TRBJ2-1, with 7 bases that match TRBD2. Looked up from germline, CDR1 is SNHLY and CDR2 is FYNNEI. This CDR3 is 15 amino acids long. Trimming took 8 bases from V and 6 from J; bases not matched to a gene: 13.

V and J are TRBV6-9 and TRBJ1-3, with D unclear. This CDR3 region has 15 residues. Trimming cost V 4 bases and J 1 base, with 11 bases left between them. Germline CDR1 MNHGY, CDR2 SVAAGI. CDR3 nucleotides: TGTGCCAGCAGTTTCCTCTCCCCGTCTGGAAACACCATATATTTT. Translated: CASSFLSPSGNTIYF.

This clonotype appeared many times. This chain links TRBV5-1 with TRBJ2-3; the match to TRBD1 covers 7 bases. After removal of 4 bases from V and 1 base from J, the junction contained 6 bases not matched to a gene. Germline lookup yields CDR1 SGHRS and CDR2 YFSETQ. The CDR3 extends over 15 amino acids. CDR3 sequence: CASSKDRDRTDTQYF. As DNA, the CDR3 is TGCGCCAGCAGCAAAGACAGGGACCGCACAGATACGCAGTATTTT.

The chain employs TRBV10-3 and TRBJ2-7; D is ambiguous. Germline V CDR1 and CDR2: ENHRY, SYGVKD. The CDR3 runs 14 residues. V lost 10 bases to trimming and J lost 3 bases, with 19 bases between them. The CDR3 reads CATRSEMINYEQYF. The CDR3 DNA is TGTGCCACCAGGTCGGAGATGATTAACTACGAGCAGTACTTC.

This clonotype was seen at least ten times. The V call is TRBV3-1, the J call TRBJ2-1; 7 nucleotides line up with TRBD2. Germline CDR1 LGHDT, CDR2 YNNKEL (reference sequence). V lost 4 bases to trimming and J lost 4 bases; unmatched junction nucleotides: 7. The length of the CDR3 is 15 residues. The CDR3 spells CASSPQGRGYNEQFF. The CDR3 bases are TGTGCCAGCAGCCCTCAAGGGAGGGGATACAATGAGCAGTTCTTC.

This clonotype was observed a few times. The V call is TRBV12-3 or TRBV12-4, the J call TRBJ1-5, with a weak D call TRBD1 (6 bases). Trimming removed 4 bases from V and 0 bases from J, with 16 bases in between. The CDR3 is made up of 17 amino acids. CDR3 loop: CASSSQGIDYSNQPQHF. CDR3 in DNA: TGTGCCAGCAGTTCACAGGGAATAGACTATAGCAATCAGCCCCAGCATTTT.

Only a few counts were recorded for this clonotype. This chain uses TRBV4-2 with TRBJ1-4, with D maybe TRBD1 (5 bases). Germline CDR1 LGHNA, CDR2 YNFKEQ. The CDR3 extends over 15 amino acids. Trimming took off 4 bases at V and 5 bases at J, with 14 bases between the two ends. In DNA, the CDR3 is TGTGCCAGCAGCCGACCGGACATGGACAATGAAAAACTGTTTTTT. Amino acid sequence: CASSRPDMDNEKLFF.